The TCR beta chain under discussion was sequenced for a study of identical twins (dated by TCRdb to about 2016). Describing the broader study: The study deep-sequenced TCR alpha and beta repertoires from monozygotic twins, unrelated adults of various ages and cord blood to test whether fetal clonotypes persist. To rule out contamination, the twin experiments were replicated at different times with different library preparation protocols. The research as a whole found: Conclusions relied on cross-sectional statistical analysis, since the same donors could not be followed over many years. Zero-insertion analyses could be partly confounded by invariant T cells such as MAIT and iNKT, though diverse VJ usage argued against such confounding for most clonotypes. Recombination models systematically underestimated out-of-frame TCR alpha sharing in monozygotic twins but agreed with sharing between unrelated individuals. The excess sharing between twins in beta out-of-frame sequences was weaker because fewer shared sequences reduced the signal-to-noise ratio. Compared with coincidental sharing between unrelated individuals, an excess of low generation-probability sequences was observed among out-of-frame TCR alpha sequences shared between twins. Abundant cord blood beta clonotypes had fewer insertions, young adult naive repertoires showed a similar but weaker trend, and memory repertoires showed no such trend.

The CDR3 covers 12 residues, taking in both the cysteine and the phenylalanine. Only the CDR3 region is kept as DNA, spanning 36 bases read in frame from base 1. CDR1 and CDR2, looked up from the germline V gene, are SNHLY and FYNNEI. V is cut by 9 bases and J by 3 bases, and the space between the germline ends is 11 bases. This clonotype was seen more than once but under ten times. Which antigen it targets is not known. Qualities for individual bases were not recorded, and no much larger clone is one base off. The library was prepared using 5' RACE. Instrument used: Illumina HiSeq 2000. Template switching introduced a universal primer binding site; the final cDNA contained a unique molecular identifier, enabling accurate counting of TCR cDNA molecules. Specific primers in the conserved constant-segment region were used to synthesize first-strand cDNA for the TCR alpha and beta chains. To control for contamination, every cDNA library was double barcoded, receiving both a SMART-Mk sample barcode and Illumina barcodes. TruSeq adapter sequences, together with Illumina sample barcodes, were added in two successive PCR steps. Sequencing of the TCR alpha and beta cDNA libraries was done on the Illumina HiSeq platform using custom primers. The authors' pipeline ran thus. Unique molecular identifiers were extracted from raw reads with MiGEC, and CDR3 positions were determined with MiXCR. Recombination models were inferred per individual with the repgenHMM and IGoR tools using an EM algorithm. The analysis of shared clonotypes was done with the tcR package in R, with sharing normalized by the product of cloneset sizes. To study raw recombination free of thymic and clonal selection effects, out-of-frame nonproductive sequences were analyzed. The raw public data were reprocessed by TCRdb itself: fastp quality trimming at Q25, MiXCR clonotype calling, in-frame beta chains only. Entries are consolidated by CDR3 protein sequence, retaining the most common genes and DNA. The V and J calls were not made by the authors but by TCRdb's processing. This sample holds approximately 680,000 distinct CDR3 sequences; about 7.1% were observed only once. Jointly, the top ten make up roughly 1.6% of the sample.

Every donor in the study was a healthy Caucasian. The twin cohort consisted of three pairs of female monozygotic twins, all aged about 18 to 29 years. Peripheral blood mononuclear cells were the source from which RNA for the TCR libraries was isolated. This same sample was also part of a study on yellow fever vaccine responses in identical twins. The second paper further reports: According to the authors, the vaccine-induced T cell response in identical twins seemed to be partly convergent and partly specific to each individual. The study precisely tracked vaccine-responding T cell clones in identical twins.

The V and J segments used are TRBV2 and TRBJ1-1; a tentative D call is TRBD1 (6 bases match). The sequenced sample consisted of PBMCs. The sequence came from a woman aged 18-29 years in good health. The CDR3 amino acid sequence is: CARDSGDTEAFF. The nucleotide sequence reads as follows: TGTGCCAGGGACAGCGGGGACACTGAAGCTTTCTTT.